The text below deals with one T cell receptor (beta chain). Its target is unknown. V lost 5 bases and J lost 7; bases outside the gene matches: 17. From germline, CDR1 is MNHNY and CDR2 SVGAGI (reference sequence). The CDR3 has 17 amino acids. Sequenced by immunoSEQ multiplex PCR; TCRdb stores in-frame clones only, minus some. The sample consists of 160,000 or so clones, 75% to 95% of them appearing once. This sample is part of a study of T cell responses to AZD1222 COVID-19 vaccine. As for the study in general: Pooled samples include second doses given at about 4 or 12 weeks.

Notes on the study in general: Epitopes outside B.1.351 and B.1.1.7 mutated regions reportedly drew nearly half of spike TCRs. The study found vaccine-associated CD4 TCRs spanning spike, dominant at 160-218 and 743-854. Most donors were white British and more were female, and clonal diversity was possibly underestimated.

The chain joins TRBV6-6 to TRBJ1-5; 7 bases align to TRBD1. The starting material was peripheral blood, obtained on day 0 of AZD1222 vaccination. This TCR was recovered from an adult in good health. CDR3 residues: CASSLQPPTGSTQPQHF. Here the CDR3 DNA reads TGTGCCAGCAGTCTTCAACCACCGACAGGGTCAACCCAGCCCCAGCATTTT.